The table lists the clone carrying this T cell receptor (beta chain) with a few counts. The antigen is undetermined. V was shortened by 8 bases and J by 7 bases, with 12 bases between the two germline ends. The CDR3 extends over 12 amino acids. Looked up from germline, CDR1 is MDHEN and CDR2 is SYDVKM. This specimen belongs to a study of T cell repertoires in cytomegalovirus infection. Study at large: Alongside well-studied HLA-B-restricted CMV epitopes, recently identified HLA-C-restricted CMV epitopes were also used. A matching HLA type, together with CMV infection, was signaled by public TCR beta signatures. Broader study findings: Within the response measured ex vivo, HLA-C-restricted CMV-specific TCR beta clonotypes were dominant. Adding up the frequency of public TCR beta families identified people who carried CMV plus the relevant HLA.

Via MiXCR, TCRdb re-called the reads, giving one row per CDR3 protein. The repertoire includes over 250,000 distinct CDR3 sequences, 20% to 25% of them detected once, and under 25% sits in the top ten. The chain employs TRBV28 and TRBJ1-5; D remains ambiguous. The sequence derives from a human donor in good health (CMV status not recorded). Some clones in this sample may be carry-over from other donors' samples. Sequenced here: cultured PBMCs, sampled from culture after CMV antigen stimulation. The CDR3 region is CASEQGLQPQHF. The CDR3 DNA reads TGTGCCAGCGAGCAAGGGCTCCAGCCCCAGCATTTT.